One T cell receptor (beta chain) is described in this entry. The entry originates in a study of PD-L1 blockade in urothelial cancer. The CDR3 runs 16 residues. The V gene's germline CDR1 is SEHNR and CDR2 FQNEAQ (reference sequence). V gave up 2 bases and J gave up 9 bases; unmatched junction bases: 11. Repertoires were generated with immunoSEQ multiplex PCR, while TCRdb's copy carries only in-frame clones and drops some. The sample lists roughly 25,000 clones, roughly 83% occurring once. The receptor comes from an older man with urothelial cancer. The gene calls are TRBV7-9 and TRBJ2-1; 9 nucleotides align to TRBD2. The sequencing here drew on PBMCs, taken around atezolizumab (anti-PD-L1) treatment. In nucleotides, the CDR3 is TGTGCCAGCAGCTTACCGGGACTAGCAAAAGGGGGTGAGCAGTTCTTC. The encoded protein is CASSLPGLAKGGEQFF.